The 16 T cell receptor beta chains below were found in one sample sequenced in a study of post-analysis software for immune sequencing data. Study outcomes and limitations: Among 5 or 6 TRBV segments more frequent in patients than controls were TRBV5-6, TRBV5-1 and TRBV20-1.

These receptors' antigens are unknown. Unique molecular identifiers were built into the TCR beta cDNA libraries. TCRdb used MiXCR to reprocess the PCR reads, holding one entry per CDR3 protein. The repertoire has approximately 350,000 distinct CDR3 sequences, around a third of them found once; the top ten carry around 15%. Sequenced sample: blood. These receptors all come from a girl aged 10 to 17 with multiple sclerosis.

This clonotype was counted ten times or more. The chain couples TRBV5-1 to TRBJ2-1, with 14 bases lining up with TRBD2. Germline V gives CDR1 SGHRS, CDR2 YFSETQ. V lost 2 bases, J lost 6 bases, and 7 bases stayed unmatched. CDR3 length: 17 residues. CDR3 sequence (DNA): TGCGCCAGCAGCTTCTGGACTAGCGGGGGGAATGGCAATGAGCAGTTCTTC. This encodes CASSFWTSGGNGNEQFF.

The CDR3 sequence is CASSVRQGSTDTQYF. As DNA, the CDR3 is TGTGCCAGCAGCGTAAGACAGGGGAGCACAGATACGCAGTATTTT. J is TRBJ2-3 and V is TRBV9; 8 bases are a match to TRBD1. After removal of 1 base from V and 0 bases from J, the junction contained 1 base not matched to a gene. This CDR3 spans 15 amino acids. CDR1 SGDLS and CDR2 YYNGEE come from the germline V gene.

This clonotype was detected once. The chain recombines TRBV7-9 with TRBJ1-1, with 9 bases identical to TRBD1. Germline-derived CDR1 and CDR2 are SEHNR and FQNEAQ (reference sequence). The CDR3 consists of 14 residues. Trimming at V came to 5 bases and at J to 10 bases, leaving 11 bases not matched to a gene. The CDR3: CASSQQGAVIRAFF. CDR3 nucleotide sequence: TGTGCCAGCAGCCAACAGGGGGCGGTTATTCGAGCTTTCTTT.

This clonotype occurred once. The CDR3 loop reads CSAARQGGLAEAFF. CDR3 coding DNA: TGCAGTGCTGCCCGACAGGGAGGTTTAGCTGAAGCTTTCTTT. V and J are TRBV20-1 and TRBJ1-1, with 7 positions matching TRBD1. In germline, CDR1 is DFQATT, CDR2 SNEGSKA (reference sequence). The CDR3 loop spans 14 amino acids. J was trimmed by 6 bases and V by 5 bases; bases with no gene match: 12.

This chain connects TRBV30 to TRBJ2-2, with D possibly matching TRBD1 (6 bases). The V end was cut by 4 bases, the J end by 5 bases, with 17 bases between. Looked up from germline, CDR1 is GTSNPN and CDR2 is SVGIG (reference sequence). The CDR3 loop spans 15 amino acids. The CDR3 DNA reads TGTGCCTGGATAGGGCAGGGGACCCGTACCGGGGAGCTGTTTTTT. It specifies CAWIGQGTRTGELFF.

J is TRBJ1-1 and V is TRBV6-5, with a tentative D call TRBD1 (6 bases). The germline V gene encodes CDR1 MNHEY and CDR2 SVGAGI. Trimming left V 3 bases short and J 1 base short, with 12 bases between. The CDR3 has 15 amino acids. The CDR3 sequence is CASSYSGGQNTEAFF. The CDR3, as DNA: TGTGCCAGCAGTTATTCGGGGGGGCAGAACACTGAAGCTTTCTTT.

This clonotype was seen only a few times. The V call is TRBV15, the J call TRBJ1-2; D remains ambiguous. The V gene lost 0 bases and the J gene lost 2 bases, with 13 bases spanning the gap. CDR1 and CDR2 (germline): LNHNV, YYDKDF (reference sequence). The CDR3 runs 16 residues. Written as DNA, the CDR3 is TGTGCCACCAGCAGAGAGGGTCGAATAGGCAACTATGGCTACACCTTC. Protein: CATSREGRIGNYGYTF.

V is TRBV10-3 and J is TRBJ2-7; 7 bases fit TRBD1. The V and J ends lost 6 bases and 4 bases, in that order; junction bases with no gene match: 3. The CDR3 extends over 12 amino acids. Looked up from germline, CDR1 is ENHRY and CDR2 is SYGVKD. CDR3 sequence: CAIRETGYEQYF. The CDR3 DNA sequence: TGTGCCATCAGGGAGACAGGGTACGAGCAGTACTTC.

This chain links TRBV12-3 or TRBV12-4 with TRBJ2-4; TRBD1 or TRBD2 may be the D gene (5 bases each). Trimming took off 5 bases at V and 15 bases at J, with 23 bases between the two ends. This CDR3 is built from 14 residues. The CDR3: CASSEGPSDKTRYF. The CDR3 DNA reads TGTGCCAGCAGTGAGGGACCCTCCGACAAGACCCGGTACTTC.

A word on this clonotype: Compared with germline, one end of the junction differs, possibly owing to a read error. The chain carries TRBV9 and TRBJ2-1, with 7 bases matching TRBD1. CDR1 and CDR2 from the germline V gene are SGDLS and YYNGEE. This CDR3 has 15 amino acids. CDR3 amino acids: CASSGGSGGYTEQFF. Written as DNA, the CDR3 is TGTGCCAGCAGCGGAGGGTCAGGGGGTTACACTGAGCAGTTCTTC.

The chain is built from TRBV27 and TRBJ1-1, with D possibly being TRBD1 (6 bases). The CDR3 is 14 residues long. Trimming removed 10 bases at V and 1 base at J, with 16 bases between. Germline assignment: CDR1 MNHEY and CDR2 SMNVEV (reference sequence). CDR3 in amino acids: CATSLGGANTEAFF. For the CDR3, the DNA is TGTGCCACCTCTCTAGGGGGTGCGAACACTGAAGCTTTCTTT.

Only a few counts were recorded for this clonotype. The chain links TRBV7-9 to TRBJ1-1, with unresolved D. The CDR3 has 11 residues. The V end was cut by 4 bases, the J end by 4 bases, with 4 bases between. Per the germline V gene, CDR1 is SEHNR and CDR2 is FQNEAQ (reference sequence). The CDR3 loop reads CASSYFTEAFF. CDR3 nucleotide sequence: TGTGCCAGCAGCTATTTCACTGAAGCTTTCTTT.

The chain uses TRBV7-3 and TRBJ1-1; 10 bases are a match to TRBD1. Germline CDR1 is SGHTA and CDR2 is FQGTGA. V lost 5 bases, J lost 8 bases, and 5 bases stayed unmatched. The CDR3 consists of 13 residues. CDR3 bases: TGTGCCAGCAGCGTAAGACAGGGGGCAGAAGCTTTCTTT. Residues: CASSVRQGAEAFF.

V gene TRBV7-9 combines with J gene TRBJ1-1; 8 bases align to TRBD1. The germline V gene has CDR1 SEHNR and CDR2 FQNEAQ (reference sequence). V shed 3 bases and J 2 bases; nucleotides not matched to a gene: 5. The CDR3 contains 15 residues. This CDR3 reads CASSFVGTGNTEAFF. CDR3 bases: TGTGCCAGCAGCTTCGTGGGGACAGGTAACACTGAAGCTTTCTTT.

This clonotype occurred a few times. V is TRBV20-1 and J is TRBJ2-7; 7 bases are a match to TRBD2. V dropped 0 bases and J dropped 1; count of bases not matched to a gene: 6. Germline CDR1 reads DFQATT; CDR2 reads SNEGSKA (reference sequence). The CDR3 length is 15 residues. CDR3 nucleotides: TGCAGTGCTAGAGATTACGGGGGGTCATCCTACGAGCAGTACTTC. Residues: CSARDYGGSSYEQYF.

This chain joins TRBV6-5 and TRBJ1-3; D not certain. There are 15 residues in the CDR3. V gave up 2 bases and J gave up 4 bases, with 12 bases separating them. Per germline, CDR1 MNHEY and CDR2 SVGAGI. CDR3 DNA sequence: TGTGCCAGCAGTTACGATCGTCAGAGAGGAAACACCATATATTTT. Amino acids: CASSYDRQRGNTIYF.